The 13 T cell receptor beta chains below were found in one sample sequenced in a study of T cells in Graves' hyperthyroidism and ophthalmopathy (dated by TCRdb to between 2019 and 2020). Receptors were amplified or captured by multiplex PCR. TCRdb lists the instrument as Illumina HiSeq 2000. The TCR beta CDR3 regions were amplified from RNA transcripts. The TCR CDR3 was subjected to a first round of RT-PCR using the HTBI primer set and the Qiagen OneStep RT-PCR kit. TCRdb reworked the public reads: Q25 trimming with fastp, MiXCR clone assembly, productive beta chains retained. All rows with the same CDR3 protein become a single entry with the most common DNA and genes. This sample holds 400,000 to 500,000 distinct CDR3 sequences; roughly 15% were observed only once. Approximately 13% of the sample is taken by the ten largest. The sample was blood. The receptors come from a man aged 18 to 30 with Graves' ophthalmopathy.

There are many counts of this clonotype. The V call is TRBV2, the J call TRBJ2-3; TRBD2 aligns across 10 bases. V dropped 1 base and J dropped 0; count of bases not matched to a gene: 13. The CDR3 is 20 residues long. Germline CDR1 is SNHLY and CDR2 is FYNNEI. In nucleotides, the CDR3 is TGTGCCAGCAGTGAAGATCCCAGCGGGGGGGCCTTAATTAGCACAGATACGCAGTATTTT. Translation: CASSEDPSGGALISTDTQYF.

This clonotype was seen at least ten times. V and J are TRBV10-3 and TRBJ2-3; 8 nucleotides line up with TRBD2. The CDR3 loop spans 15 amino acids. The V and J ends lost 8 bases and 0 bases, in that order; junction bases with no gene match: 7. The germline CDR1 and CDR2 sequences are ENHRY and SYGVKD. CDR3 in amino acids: CAISGLAASTDTQYF. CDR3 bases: TGTGCCATCTCCGGACTAGCAGCTAGCACAGATACGCAGTATTTT.

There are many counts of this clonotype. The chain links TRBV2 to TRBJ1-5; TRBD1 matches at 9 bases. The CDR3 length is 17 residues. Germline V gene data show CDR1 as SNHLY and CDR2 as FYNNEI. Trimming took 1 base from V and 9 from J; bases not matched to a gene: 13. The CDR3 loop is CASSEDFSDRGSWPQHF. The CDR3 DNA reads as TGTGCCAGCAGTGAAGATTTTAGTGACAGGGGGAGTTGGCCCCAGCATTTT.

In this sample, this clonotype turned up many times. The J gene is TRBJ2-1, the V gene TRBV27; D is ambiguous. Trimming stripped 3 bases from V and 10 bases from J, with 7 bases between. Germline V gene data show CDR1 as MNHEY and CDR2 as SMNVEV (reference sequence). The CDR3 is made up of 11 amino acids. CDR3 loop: CASSFGREQFF. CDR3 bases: TGTGCCAGCAGTTTTGGTCGGGAGCAGTTCTTC.

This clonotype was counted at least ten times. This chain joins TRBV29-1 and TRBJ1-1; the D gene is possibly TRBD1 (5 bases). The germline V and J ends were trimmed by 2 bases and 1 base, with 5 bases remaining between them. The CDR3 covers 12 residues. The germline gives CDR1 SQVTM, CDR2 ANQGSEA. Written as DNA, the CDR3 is TGCAGCGTTGAAACAGGGAACACTGAAGCTTTCTTT. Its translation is CSVETGNTEAFF.

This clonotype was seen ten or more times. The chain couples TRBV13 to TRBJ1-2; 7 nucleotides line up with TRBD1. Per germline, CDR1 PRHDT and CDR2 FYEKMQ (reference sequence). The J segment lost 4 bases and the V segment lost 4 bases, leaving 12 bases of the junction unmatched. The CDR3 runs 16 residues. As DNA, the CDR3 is TGTGCCAGCAGCTCGCACTTGGACAGGTTCCTCTATGGCTACACCTTC. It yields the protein CASSSHLDRFLYGYTF.

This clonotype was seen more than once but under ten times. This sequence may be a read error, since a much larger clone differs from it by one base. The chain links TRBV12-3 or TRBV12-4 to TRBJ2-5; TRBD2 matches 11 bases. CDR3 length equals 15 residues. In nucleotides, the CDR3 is TGTGCCAGCAGTTTAACTAGCGGGAGCGAGGAGATCCAGTACTTC. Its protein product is CASSLTSGSEEIQYF.

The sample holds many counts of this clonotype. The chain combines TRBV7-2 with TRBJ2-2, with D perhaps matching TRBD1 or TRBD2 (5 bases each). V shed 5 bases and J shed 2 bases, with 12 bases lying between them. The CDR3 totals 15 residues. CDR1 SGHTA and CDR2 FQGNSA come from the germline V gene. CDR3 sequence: CASSSRDLNTGELFF. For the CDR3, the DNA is TGTGCCAGCAGCAGCAGGGACCTTAACACCGGGGAGCTGTTTTTT.

The CDR3 region has the DNA TGTGCCATCAACGAGGTCAGGGGGAGGTCAGATACGCAGTATTTT. Protein: CAINEVRGRSDTQYF. This chain uses TRBV10-3 with TRBJ2-3; a possible D gene is TRBD1 (7 bases). The V end lost 7 bases, the J end lost 4 bases, and 18 bases lay between the germline ends. CDR1 is ENHRY and CDR2 is SYGVKD in the germline V gene. This CDR3 region has 15 residues.

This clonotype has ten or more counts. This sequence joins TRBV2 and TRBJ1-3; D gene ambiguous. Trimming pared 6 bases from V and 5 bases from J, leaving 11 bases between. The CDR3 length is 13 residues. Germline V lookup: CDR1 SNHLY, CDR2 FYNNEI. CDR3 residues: CASSDIGRNTIYF. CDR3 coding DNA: TGTGCCAGCAGCGATATAGGCCGAAACACCATATATTTT.

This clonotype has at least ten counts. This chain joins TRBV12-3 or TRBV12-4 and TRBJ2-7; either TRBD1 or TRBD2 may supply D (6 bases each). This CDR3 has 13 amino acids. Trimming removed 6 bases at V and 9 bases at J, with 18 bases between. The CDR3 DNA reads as TGTGCCAGCAGCACGGGGGCACAGGGTTGGCAGTACTTC. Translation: CASSTGAQGWQYF.

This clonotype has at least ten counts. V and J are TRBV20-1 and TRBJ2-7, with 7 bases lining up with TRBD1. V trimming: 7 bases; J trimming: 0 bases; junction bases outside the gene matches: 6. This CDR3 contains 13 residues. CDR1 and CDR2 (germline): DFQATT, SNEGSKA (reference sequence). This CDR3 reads CSVPGTDSYEQYF. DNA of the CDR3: TGCAGTGTTCCCGGGACAGACTCCTACGAGCAGTACTTC.

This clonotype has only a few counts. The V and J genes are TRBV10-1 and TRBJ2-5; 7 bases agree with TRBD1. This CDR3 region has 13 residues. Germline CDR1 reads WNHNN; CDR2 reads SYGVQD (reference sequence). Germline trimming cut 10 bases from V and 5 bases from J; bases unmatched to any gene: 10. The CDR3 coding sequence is TGCGCCACCTCCGACAGGGTATGGGAGACCCAGTACTTC. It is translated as CATSDRVWETQYF.